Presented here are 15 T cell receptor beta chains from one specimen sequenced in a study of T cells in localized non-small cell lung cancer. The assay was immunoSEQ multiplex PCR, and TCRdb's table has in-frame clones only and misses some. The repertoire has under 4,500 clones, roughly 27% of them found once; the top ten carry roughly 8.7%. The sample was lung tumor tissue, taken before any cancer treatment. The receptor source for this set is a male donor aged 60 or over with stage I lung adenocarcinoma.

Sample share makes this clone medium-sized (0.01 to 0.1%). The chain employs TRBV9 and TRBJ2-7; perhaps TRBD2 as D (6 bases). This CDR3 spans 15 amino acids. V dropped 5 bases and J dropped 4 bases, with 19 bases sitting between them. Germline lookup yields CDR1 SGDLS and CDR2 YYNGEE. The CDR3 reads CASSAIGGYAYEQYF. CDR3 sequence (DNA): TGTGCCAGCAGTGCCATTGGGGGGTATGCGTACGAGCAGTACTTC.

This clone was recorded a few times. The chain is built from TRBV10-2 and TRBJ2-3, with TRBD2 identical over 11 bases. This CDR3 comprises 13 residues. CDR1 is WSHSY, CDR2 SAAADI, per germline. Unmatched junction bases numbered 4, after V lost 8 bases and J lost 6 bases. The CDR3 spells CASATSGGDTQYF. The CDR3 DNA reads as TGCGCCAGCGCCACTAGCGGGGGCGATACGCAGTATTTT.

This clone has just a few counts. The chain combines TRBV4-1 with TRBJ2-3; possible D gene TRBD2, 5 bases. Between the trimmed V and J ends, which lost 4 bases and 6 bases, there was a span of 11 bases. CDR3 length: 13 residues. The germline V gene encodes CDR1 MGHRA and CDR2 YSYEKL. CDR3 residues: CASSRELADTQYF. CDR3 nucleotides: TGCGCCAGCAGCCGAGAGCTAGCCGATACGCAGTATTTT.

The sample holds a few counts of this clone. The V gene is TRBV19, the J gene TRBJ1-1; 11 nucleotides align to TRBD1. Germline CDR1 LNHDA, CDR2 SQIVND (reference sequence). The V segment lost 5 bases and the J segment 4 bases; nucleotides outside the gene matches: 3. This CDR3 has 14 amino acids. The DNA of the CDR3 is TGTGCCAGTAGTCCAGGACAGGGGGCCACTGAAGCTTTCTTT. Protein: CASSPGQGATEAFF. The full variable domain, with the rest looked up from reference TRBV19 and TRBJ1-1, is DGGITQSPKYLFRKEGQNVTLSCEQNLNHDAMYWYRQDPGQGLRLIYYSQIVNDFQKGDIAEGYSVSREKKESFPLTVTSAQKNPTAFYLCASSPGQGATEAFFGQGTRLTVV.

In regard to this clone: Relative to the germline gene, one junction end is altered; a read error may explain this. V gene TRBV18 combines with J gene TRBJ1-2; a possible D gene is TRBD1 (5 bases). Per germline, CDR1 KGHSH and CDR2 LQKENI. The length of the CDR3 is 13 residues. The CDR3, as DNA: TGTGCCAGCTCACCCAGCCGGGACGGACTGACCTTCTTC. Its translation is CASSPSRDGLTFF.

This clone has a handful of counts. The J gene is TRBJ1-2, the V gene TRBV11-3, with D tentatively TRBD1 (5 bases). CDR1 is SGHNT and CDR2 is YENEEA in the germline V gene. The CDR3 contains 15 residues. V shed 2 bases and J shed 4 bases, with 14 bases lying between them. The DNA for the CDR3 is TGTGCCAGCAGCTTAATCGCCGGGGCCTCCTATGGCTACACCTTC. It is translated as CASSLIAGASYGYTF.

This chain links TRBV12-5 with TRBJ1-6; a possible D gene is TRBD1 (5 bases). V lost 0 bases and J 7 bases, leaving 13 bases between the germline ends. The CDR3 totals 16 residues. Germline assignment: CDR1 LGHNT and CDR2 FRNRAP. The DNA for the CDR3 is TGTGCTAGTGGTTTGGTACTCGGGGAGGGGAATTCACCCCTCCACTTT. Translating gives CASGLVLGEGNSPLHF.

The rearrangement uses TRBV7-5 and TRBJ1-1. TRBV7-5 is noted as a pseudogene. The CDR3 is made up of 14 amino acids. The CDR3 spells CASSPGGRNTEAFF. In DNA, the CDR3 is TGTGCCAGCAGCCCCGGGGGTAGGAACACTGAAGCTTTCTTT.

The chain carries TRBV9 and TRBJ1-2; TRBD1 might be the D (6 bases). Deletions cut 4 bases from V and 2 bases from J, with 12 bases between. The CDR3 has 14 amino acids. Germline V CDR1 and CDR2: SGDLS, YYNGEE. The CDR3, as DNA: TGTGCCAGCAGCACCACCGGACAGAACTATGGCTACACCTTC. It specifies CASSTTGQNYGYTF.

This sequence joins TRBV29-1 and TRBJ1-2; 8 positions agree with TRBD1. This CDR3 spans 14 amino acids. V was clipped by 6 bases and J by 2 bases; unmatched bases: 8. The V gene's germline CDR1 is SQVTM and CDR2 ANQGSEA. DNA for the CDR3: TGCAGCGTGGGGTCCGGGACAGGCAACTATGGCTACACCTTC. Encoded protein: CSVGSGTGNYGYTF.

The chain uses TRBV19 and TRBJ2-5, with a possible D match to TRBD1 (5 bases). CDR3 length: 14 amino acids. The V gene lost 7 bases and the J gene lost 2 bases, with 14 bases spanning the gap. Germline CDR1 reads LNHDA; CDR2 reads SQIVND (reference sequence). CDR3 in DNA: TGTGCCAGTACCCCAGGGCGGTCACAAGAGACCCAGTACTTC. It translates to CASTPGRSQETQYF.

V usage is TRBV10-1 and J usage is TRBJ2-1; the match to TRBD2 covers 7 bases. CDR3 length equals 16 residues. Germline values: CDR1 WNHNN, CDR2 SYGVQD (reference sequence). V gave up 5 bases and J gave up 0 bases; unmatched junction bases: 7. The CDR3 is CASSLSGVSSYNEQFF. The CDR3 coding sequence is TGCGCCAGCAGTCTCAGCGGGGTGAGCTCCTACAATGAGCAGTTCTTC.

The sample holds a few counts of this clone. CDR3 sequence: CASSFPDRTYNEQFF. Written as DNA, the CDR3 is TGTGCCAGCAGCTTCCCCGACAGGACCTACAATGAGCAGTTCTTC. The chain combines TRBV11-3 with TRBJ2-1, with D perhaps TRBD1 (6 bases). Germline CDR1 is SGHNT and CDR2 is YENEEA. CDR3 size: 15 residues. Trimming left V 3 bases short and J 2 bases short, with 11 bases between.

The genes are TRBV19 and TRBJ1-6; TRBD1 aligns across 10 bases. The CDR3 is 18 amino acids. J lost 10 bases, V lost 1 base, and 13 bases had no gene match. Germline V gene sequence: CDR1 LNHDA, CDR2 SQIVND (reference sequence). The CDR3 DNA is TGTGCCAGTAGTATAGGTTCGGGGGACAGGGGACGAGGATCACCCCTCCACTTT. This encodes CASSIGSGDRGRGSPLHF.

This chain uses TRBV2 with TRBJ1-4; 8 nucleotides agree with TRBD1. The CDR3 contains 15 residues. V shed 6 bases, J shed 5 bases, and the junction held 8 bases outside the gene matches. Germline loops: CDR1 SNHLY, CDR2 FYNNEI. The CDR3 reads CASRASQGGNEKLFF. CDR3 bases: TGTGCCAGCAGGGCATCACAGGGGGGGAATGAAAAACTGTTTTTT.